The present entry profiles one T cell receptor (beta chain) with its context. The record originates from a study of regulatory T cells in long-lasting Graves disease. TCR beta libraries were built with iRepertoire HTBI primers and Arm-PCR of CDR3 regions. A single record per CDR3 protein comes from TCRdb applying MiXCR to the multiplex PCR reads. The sample yields more than 350,000 distinct CDR3 sequences, under 15% seen once. Time point here: newly diagnosed GD, antithyroid drugs for less than 3 months. The TCR library was prepared using RNA isolated from PBMCs. These data were also filed under a second study, of T cells in Graves' hyperthyroidism and ophthalmopathy.

The input for sequencing was peripheral blood mononuclear cells (PBMCs), taken at new diagnosis, from a patient treated with antithyroid drugs. The TCR originated in a woman in her 30s with Graves disease.

CDR3 DNA: TGTGCCAGCAGTACAAGCGGGAGGGCCGGATTAGATACGCAGTATTTT. Translating it yields CASSTSGRAGLDTQYF. This chain uses TRBV6-1 with TRBJ2-3; 10 nucleotides agree with TRBD2. Per germline, CDR1 MNHNS and CDR2 SASEGT. The CDR3 loop spans 16 amino acids. With 5 bases clipped from V and 5 bases from J, the junction kept 10 bases outside the gene matches.